One and the same sample provided the 17 T cell receptor beta chains below, sequenced in a study of response to subunit inactivated influenza vaccine. Each CDR3 protein is one row after TCRdb ran MiXCR on the RT-PCR reads. Among hundreds of thousands of distinct CDR3 sequences, around 14% were seen once, and the ten largest hold roughly 12%. The sample was PBMCs from blood, taken roughly 12 days after vaccination. The receptors originated from a man aged 50-60 years who received an inactivated influenza vaccine.

The gene calls are TRBV12-3 or TRBV12-4 and TRBJ2-1; tentative D call: TRBD2 (6 bases). V shed 7 bases and J shed 10 bases, with 14 bases lying between them. CDR3 length equals 12 residues. The CDR3 bases are TGTGCCAGCACCCCAGGAGGACTAGAGCAGTTCTTC. This translates into CASTPGGLEQFF.

This chain joins TRBV29-1 and TRBJ2-5, with no clear D. Per the germline V gene, CDR1 is SQVTM and CDR2 is ANQGSEA. This CDR3 has 13 amino acids. Trimming shortened V by 7 bases and J by 3 bases, and 15 bases separated the two germline ends. The CDR3 spells CSGVDWIEETQYF. The CDR3 bases are TGCAGCGGGGTGGATTGGATAGAAGAGACCCAGTACTTC. The full variable domain, its missing parts supplied by reference TRBV29-1 and TRBJ2-5, is SAVISQKPSRDICQRGTSLTIQCQVDSQVTMMFWYRQQPGQSLTLIATANQGSEATYESGFVIDKFPISRPNLTFSTLTVSNMSPEDSSIYLCSGVDWIEETQYFGPGTRLLVL.

The chain links TRBV4-3 to TRBJ1-3; the D is unclear. Germline CDR1 reads LGHNA; CDR2 reads YSLEER. This CDR3 has 15 amino acids. V gave up 0 bases and J gave up 0 bases, with 6 bases separating them. The CDR3 coding sequence is TGCGCCAGCAGCCAAGAACAGAGCTCTGGAAACACCATATATTTT. Encoded protein: CASSQEQSSGNTIYF.

This clonotype was recorded many times. The gene calls are TRBV6-6 and TRBJ1-5; D ambiguous. Between the trimmed V and J ends, which lost 5 bases and 3 bases, there was a span of 5 bases. CDR3 length equals 12 residues. The germline V gene encodes CDR1 MNHNY and CDR2 SVGAGI (reference sequence). DNA of the CDR3: TGTGCCAGCAGTCGAACCAATCAGCCCCAGCATTTT. It yields the protein CASSRTNQPQHF.

The chain joins TRBV7-9 to TRBJ2-2; perhaps TRBD2 as D (5 bases). From germline, CDR1 is SEHNR and CDR2 FQNEAQ (reference sequence). The CDR3 runs to 13 residues. V was pared by 5 bases and J by 5 bases, with 9 bases between. The CDR3: CASSARTTGELFF. The CDR3 DNA follows: TGTGCCAGCAGCGCCAGGACTACCGGGGAGCTGTTTTTT.

The rearrangement links TRBV28 to TRBJ2-6; 9 nucleotides match TRBD1. Trimming took 5 bases from V and 4 from J; bases not matched to a gene: 6. CDR1 MDHEN and CDR2 SYDVKM come from the germline V gene. The CDR3 has 16 amino acids. CDR3 loop: CASSTYRGPGANVLTF. CDR3 bases: TGTGCCAGCAGTACTTACAGGGGGCCCGGGGCCAACGTCCTGACTTTC.

This clonotype has only a few counts. The CDR3 nucleotides read TGCGCCAGCAGCTCCGTGGCTGGTTCCACTGAAGCTTTCTTT. This encodes CASSSVAGSTEAFF. The V gene is TRBV5-1, the J gene TRBJ1-1, with D unclear. There are 14 residues in the CDR3. Germline V gene lookup returns CDR1 SGHRS and CDR2 YFSETQ. The germline V and J ends were trimmed by 3 bases and 4 bases, with 13 bases remaining between them. The full variable domain, completed using reference TRBV5-1 and TRBJ1-1, is KAGVTQTPRYLIKTRGQQVTLSCSPISGHRSVSWYQQTPGQGLQFLFEYFSETQRNKGNFPGRFSGRQFSNSRSEMNVSTLELGDSALYLCASSSVAGSTEAFFGQGTRLTVV.

This clonotype has just a few counts. The chain employs TRBV5-1 and TRBJ1-6; unclear D gene. CDR3 size: 15 residues. Germline V lookup: CDR1 SGHRS, CDR2 YFSETQ. Trimming took off 4 bases at V and 7 bases at J, with 15 bases between the two ends. CDR3: CASSLSETVNSPLHF. DNA of the CDR3: TGCGCCAGCAGCCTAAGTGAGACGGTGAATTCACCCCTCCACTTT.

This clonotype appeared a few times. The chain has TRBV5-6 and TRBJ2-5; TRBD1 matches at 7 bases. The junction had 4 bases not matched to a gene; V was cut back by 4 bases and J by 1 base. Germline loops: CDR1 SGHDT, CDR2 YYEEEE. This CDR3 comprises 14 residues. CDR3 amino acids: CASSVGQIQETQYF. CDR3 sequence (DNA): TGTGCCAGCAGCGTGGGACAGATCCAAGAGACCCAGTACTTC.

This clonotype was recorded at least ten times. This chain uses TRBV10-3 with TRBJ2-6; D gene unclear. This CDR3 contains 13 residues. CDR1 ENHRY and CDR2 SYGVKD come from the germline V gene. CDR3 in amino acids: CATSDSGANVLTF. The DNA of the CDR3 is TGTGCAACCTCGGACTCTGGGGCCAACGTCCTGACTTTC.

The chain uses TRBV6-1 and TRBJ2-7; 10 bases match TRBD1. With V trimmed by 5 bases and J by 6 bases, 7 bases remained unmatched. Germline CDR1 and CDR2: MNHNS and SASEGT. The CDR3 covers 14 residues. The CDR3 nucleotides read TGTGCCAGCAGTCCCTTTGGGACAGGGGCCGAGCAGTACTTC. This translates into CASSPFGTGAEQYF.

This clonotype turned up a few times. The chain joins TRBV5-1 to TRBJ2-1; TRBD1 or TRBD2 may be the D gene (5 bases each). Germline assignment: CDR1 SGHRS and CDR2 YFSETQ. This CDR3 comprises 16 residues. V was pared by 3 bases and J by 6 bases, with 19 bases between. CDR3 coding DNA: TGCGCCAGCAGCTACAAACCCGGGACCTACCTCAATGAGCAGTTCTTC. Protein: CASSYKPGTYLNEQFF. The variable domain in full, completed from reference TRBV5-1 and TRBJ2-1, reads KAGVTQTPRYLIKTRGQQVTLSCSPISGHRSVSWYQQTPGQGLQFLFEYFSETQRNKGNFPGRFSGRQFSNSRSEMNVSTLELGDSALYLCASSYKPGTYLNEQFFGPGTRLTVL.

This clonotype was seen repeatedly, ten times or more. The chain is built from TRBV6-1 and TRBJ2-7, with D unresolved. The CDR3 length is 13 residues. CDR1 is MNHNS, CDR2 SASEGT, per germline. V lost 6 bases, J lost 3 bases, and 12 bases lay in between. In DNA form, the CDR3 reads TGTGCCAGCAGCCGCGGACCTATCTACGAGCAGTACTTC. Translated: CASSRGPIYEQYF.

The chain links TRBV12-3 or TRBV12-4 to TRBJ2-7, with a tentative D call TRBD1 (6 bases). CDR3 length: 14 residues. The V gene lost 5 bases and the J gene lost 0 bases, with 11 bases spanning the gap. CDR3 sequence (DNA): TGTGCCAGCAGTAGGGGGATTAGCTCCTACGAGCAGTACTTC. Its translation is CASSRGISSYEQYF.

This rearrangement joins TRBV12-3 or TRBV12-4 to TRBJ2-7; TRBD2 matches 14 bases. This CDR3 comprises 15 residues. V shed 6 bases and J 5 bases; nucleotides not matched to a gene: 6. As DNA, the CDR3 is TGTGCCAGCAGGGGGGGACTAGCGGGAGCAGACGAGCAGTACTTC. The encoded protein is CASRGGLAGADEQYF.

The J gene is TRBJ2-3, the V gene TRBV5-1; D unresolved. In germline, CDR1 is SGHRS, CDR2 YFSETQ. Trimming left V 6 bases short and J 6 bases short, with 8 bases between. The CDR3 has 11 amino acids. Here the CDR3 DNA reads TGCGCCAGCAAGCTAAGTGATACGCAGTATTTT. Translated: CASKLSDTQYF.

CDR3 loop: CASSYPGQGAQETQYF. DNA for the CDR3: TGTGCCAGCAGTTATCCGGGACAGGGGGCCCAAGAGACCCAGTACTTC. V usage is TRBV6-5 and J usage is TRBJ2-5; 12 nucleotides line up with TRBD1. The CDR3 contains 16 residues. The germline V gene encodes CDR1 MNHEY and CDR2 SVGAGI. J was trimmed by 1 base and V by 3 bases; bases with no gene match: 3.